This T cell receptor (beta chain) was obtained from a study of blood T cell repertoires in COVID-19. The wider study: The analysed material was cDNA or gDNA that came from T cells, B-cell-depleted T cells, or PBMCs.

All enrollees were roughly 18 to 89 years old and from fewer than 25 US areas. TCRdb's table, derived via immunoSEQ multiplex PCR, lists solely in-frame clones and lacks some. The sample lists around 280,000 clones; almost 90% were seen once. CDR1 is ENHRY and CDR2 is SYGVKD in the germline V gene. The CDR3 has 14 residues. The V segment lost 6 bases and the J segment 5 bases; nucleotides outside the gene matches: 4. The receptor was derived from a woman in her late teens or twenties with acute COVID-19. The source material was PBMCs or T cells enriched from blood (not recorded which). The V and J genes are TRBV10-3 and TRBJ2-1; 10 bases line up with TRBD1. CDR3 sequence (DNA): TGTGCCATCAGCGGGACAGGGGACCACAATGAGCAGTTCTTC. Protein: CAISGTGDHNEQFF.